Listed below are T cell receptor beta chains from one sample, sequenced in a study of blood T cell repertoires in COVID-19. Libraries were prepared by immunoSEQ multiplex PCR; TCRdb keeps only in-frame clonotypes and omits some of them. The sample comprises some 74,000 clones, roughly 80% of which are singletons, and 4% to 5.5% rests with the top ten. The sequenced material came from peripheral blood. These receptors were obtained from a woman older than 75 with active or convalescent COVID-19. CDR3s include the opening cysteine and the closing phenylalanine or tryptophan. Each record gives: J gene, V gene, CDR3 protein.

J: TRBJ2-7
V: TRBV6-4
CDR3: CASSVLAGAGEQYF

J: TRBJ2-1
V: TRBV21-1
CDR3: CASSNDTISYNEQFF

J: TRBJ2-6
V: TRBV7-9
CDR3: CAIGARIFSGANVLTF

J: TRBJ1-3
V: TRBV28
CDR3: CASSLVQLGGSGNTIYF

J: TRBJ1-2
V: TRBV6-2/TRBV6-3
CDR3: CASSYWDMPNYGYTF

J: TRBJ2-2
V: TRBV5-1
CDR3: CASSLGRNTGELFF

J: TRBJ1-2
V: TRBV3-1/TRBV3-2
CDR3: CASSQFGQSYGYTF

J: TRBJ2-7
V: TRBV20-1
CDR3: CSADTGDEQYF

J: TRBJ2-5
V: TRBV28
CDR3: CASSGTGTGYEETQYF

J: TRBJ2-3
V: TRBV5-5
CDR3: CASSFNRDTDTQYF

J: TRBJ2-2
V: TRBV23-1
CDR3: CASSLWRERSTGELFF

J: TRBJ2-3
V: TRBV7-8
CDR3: CASSPSTTDTQYF

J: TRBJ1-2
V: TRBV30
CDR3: CAWSGGLGYTF

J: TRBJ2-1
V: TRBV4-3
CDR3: CASSQDRGSYNEQFF

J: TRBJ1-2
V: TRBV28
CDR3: CASRQTGAGGYTF

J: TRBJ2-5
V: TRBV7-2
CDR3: CASSYYRVQETQYF

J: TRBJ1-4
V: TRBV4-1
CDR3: CASSRMTGKPNEKLFF

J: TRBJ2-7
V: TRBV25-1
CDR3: CARAEQYF

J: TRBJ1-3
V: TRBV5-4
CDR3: CASSLETDTRSGNTIYF

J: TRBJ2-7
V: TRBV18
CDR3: CASSKAGVWGEQYF